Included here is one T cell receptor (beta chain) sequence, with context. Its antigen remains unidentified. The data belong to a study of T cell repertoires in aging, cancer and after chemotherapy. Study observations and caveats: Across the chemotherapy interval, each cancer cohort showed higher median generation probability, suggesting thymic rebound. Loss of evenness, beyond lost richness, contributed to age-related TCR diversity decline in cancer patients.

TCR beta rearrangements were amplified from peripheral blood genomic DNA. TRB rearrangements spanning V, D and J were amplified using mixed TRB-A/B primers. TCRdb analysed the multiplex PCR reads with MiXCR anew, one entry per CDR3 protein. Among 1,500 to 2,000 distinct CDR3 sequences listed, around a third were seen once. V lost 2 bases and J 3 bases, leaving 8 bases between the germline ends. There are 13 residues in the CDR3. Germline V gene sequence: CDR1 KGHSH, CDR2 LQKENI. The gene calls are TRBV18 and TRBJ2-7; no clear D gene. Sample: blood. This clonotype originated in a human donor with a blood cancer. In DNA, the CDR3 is TGTGCCAGCTCACCAACAAAGATCTACGAGCAGTACTTC. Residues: CASSPTKIYEQYF.